This TCR beta chain originates from a study of blood T cell repertoires in COVID-19. Study-wide background: Italy, Spain and the United States were the sources of the convalescent and acute COVID-19 samples.

Authors' methods: Amplified reference gene primers provided the basis for estimating nucleated cell counts. Data came from immunoSEQ multiplex PCR; TCRdb stores just in-frame clones and leaves some out. V, J and clone size were drawn from that table, and D and trimming were deduced from the DNA. Seen here are 270,000 or so clones, about four fifths observed once, and the top ten hold 3.1%. CDR1 and CDR2 from the germline V gene are SNHLY and FYNNEI. The CDR3 runs 16 residues. After removal of 6 bases from V and 5 bases from J, the junction contained 8 bases not matched to a gene. The chain couples TRBV2 to TRBJ2-5; 14 bases agree with TRBD2. This receptor was identified in a woman younger than 30 with acute or convalescent COVID-19. Sample: peripheral blood. Written as DNA, the CDR3 is TGTGCCAGCAGCCTGGGACTAGCGGGAGTGTATGAGACCCAGTACTTC. Its translation is CASSLGLAGVYETQYF.